The 2 T cell receptor beta chains in this list originate from one sample, sequenced in a study of CD8+CD57+ T cells in acquired aplastic anemia (dated by TCRdb to 2017 to 2018). Instrument on record: Illumina HiSeq 2000. TCR beta VDJ combination and CDR3 sequence profiling used genomic DNA as the template. Clones were called with MiXCR by TCRdb after fastp trimmed the public reads at Q25, and only in-frame beta chains were retained. Rows with one shared CDR3 protein collapse into an entry with the most common genes and DNA. The sample yields some 180,000 distinct CDR3 sequences; more than 60% were counted once. Together, the top ten hold about 44% of the sample. Expansion of CD8+CD57+ cells had been shown by flow cytometry in the patients chosen for sequencing. Sample: sorted CD4+, CD8+, or CD8+CD57+ T cells (not recorded which) from PBMCs. The source of these receptors is a human donor with aplastic anemia.

This clonotype was found a few times. The chain couples TRBV19 to TRBJ1-2, with a possible D match to TRBD1 (5 bases). CDR3 length equals 13 residues. CDR1 and CDR2 from the germline V gene are LNHDA and SQIVND (reference sequence). V lost 4 bases, J lost 0 bases, and 6 bases lay in between. The CDR3 loop is CASSRGANYGYTF. CDR3 DNA: TGTGCCAGTAGTAGGGGGGCTAACTATGGCTACACCTTC.

The chain joins TRBV2 to TRBJ1-5; tentative D call: TRBD1 (6 bases). The CDR3 is 13 amino acids. In germline, CDR1 is SNHLY, CDR2 FYNNEI. Trimming stripped 6 bases from V and 6 bases from J, with 12 bases between. The CDR3 DNA reads as TGTGCCAGCAGGGACAGAGTGGGTCAGCCCCAGCATTTT. Translating it yields CASRDRVGQPQHF. The entire variable domain, with the rest obtained from reference TRBV2 and TRBJ1-5, is as follows: EPEVTQTPSHQVTQMGQEVILRCVPISNHLYFYWYRQILGQKVEFLVSFYNNEISEKSEIFDDQFSVERPDGSNFTLKIRSTKLEDSAMYFCASRDRVGQPQHFGDGTRLSIL.